These T cell receptor beta chains were read from a single sample in a study of a mutant IDH1 vaccine in newly diagnosed glioma. Sequenced by immunoSEQ multiplex PCR; TCRdb stores in-frame clones only, minus some. The repertoire holds some 70,000 clones, with almost 85% as singletons. Their recognized antigens are unknown. The input for sequencing was PBMCs, taken from a glioma patient whose treatment included an IDH1 peptide vaccine. These receptors were taken from a man between 18 and 29 years old with glioma. The conserved cysteine and the conserved F or W are not part of the CDR3 here. Where a row states a size, it is once, few, many or the class of an expanded clone; other rows omit it.

v_gene: TRBV28; abundance: once; j_gene: TRBJ1-4; len: 13; CDR3aa: ASTKLRGPNEKLF
v_gene: TRBV5-6; abundance: .; j_gene: TRBJ2-3; len: 12; CDR3aa: ASSWGRETDTQY
v_gene: TRBV6-6; abundance: .; j_gene: TRBJ2-1; len: 13; CDR3aa: ASSYPPGGYNEQF
v_gene: TRBV7-2; abundance: once; j_gene: TRBJ1-5; len: 12; CDR3aa: ASSFTGGDQPQH
v_gene: TRBV10-3; abundance: .; j_gene: TRBJ2-5; len: 12; CDR3aa: AISESRGSETQY
v_gene: TRBV4-2; abundance: .; j_gene: TRBJ2-5; len: 14; CDR3aa: ASSQRARDPQETQY
v_gene: TRBV6-1; abundance: .; j_gene: TRBJ1-4; len: 11; CDR3aa: ASSERENEKLF
v_gene: TRBV18; abundance: .; j_gene: TRBJ1-2; len: 12; CDR3aa: ASSPSTGWYGYT
v_gene: TRBV5-5; abundance: .; j_gene: TRBJ2-3; len: 12; CDR3aa: ASSLTSSTDTQY
v_gene: TRBV7-8; abundance: .; j_gene: TRBJ2-5; len: 10; CDR3aa: ASSLEMETQY
v_gene: TRBV7-9; abundance: .; j_gene: TRBJ1-2; len: 13; CDR3aa: ASSLAPGLNYGYT
v_gene: TRBV19; abundance: once; j_gene: TRBJ2-2; len: 13; CDR3aa: ASSIDGRAIGELF
v_gene: TRBV7-2; abundance: .; j_gene: TRBJ2-7; len: 14; CDR3aa: ASSIRRQGGDYEQY
v_gene: TRBV2; abundance: .; j_gene: TRBJ1-2; len: 10; CDR3aa: ARDRDFYGYT
v_gene: TRBV5-4; abundance: .; j_gene: TRBJ2-7; len: 10; CDR3aa: ASSLEGNEQY
v_gene: TRBV2; abundance: once; j_gene: TRBJ2-4; len: 9; CDR3aa: ASSGGNIQY
v_gene: TRBV13; abundance: few; j_gene: TRBJ1-1; len: 11; CDR3aa: ASSLGLGRGAF
v_gene: TRBV18; abundance: .; j_gene: TRBJ2-2; len: 14; CDR3aa: ASSPLRGGNTGELF
v_gene: TRBV11-1; abundance: .; j_gene: TRBJ2-7; len: 9; CDR3aa: ASSAQYEQY
v_gene: TRBV4-3; abundance: few; j_gene: TRBJ1-1; len: 14; CDR3aa: ASSPSRGTGVSEAF
v_gene: TRBV5-5; abundance: few; j_gene: TRBJ1-1; len: 11; CDR3aa: ASSSQWGTEAF
v_gene: TRBV6-1; abundance: once; j_gene: TRBJ2-3; len: 13; CDR3aa: ASSSRTVGTDTQY
v_gene: TRBV27; abundance: .; j_gene: TRBJ2-3; len: 13; CDR3aa: ARTLPRTSEDTQY
v_gene: TRBV6-5; abundance: .; j_gene: TRBJ2-3; len: 12; CDR3aa: ASSRSNRADTQY
v_gene: TRBV6-4; abundance: .; j_gene: TRBJ1-1; len: 15; CDR3aa: ASSVSSKKRWNTEAF
v_gene: TRBV9; abundance: .; j_gene: TRBJ1-1; len: 12; CDR3aa: ASSPRTGQTEAF
v_gene: TRBV9; abundance: .; j_gene: TRBJ1-1; len: 14; CDR3aa: ASSIKIDRGGTEAF
v_gene: TRBV5-4; abundance: .; j_gene: TRBJ2-6; len: 15; CDR3aa: ASSLRDTYSGANVLT
v_gene: TRBV9; abundance: .; j_gene: TRBJ2-2; len: 10; CDR3aa: ASSPYTGELF
v_gene: TRBV6-5; abundance: .; j_gene: TRBJ1-1; len: 10; CDR3aa: ASKDRSTEAF
v_gene: TRBV2; abundance: .; j_gene: TRBJ2-7; len: 14; CDR3aa: ASSEAGTGGTYEQY
v_gene: TRBV5-1; abundance: .; j_gene: TRBJ1-2; len: 12; CDR3aa: ASSLTGGVDGYT
v_gene: TRBV9; abundance: .; j_gene: TRBJ2-2; len: 15; CDR3aa: ASSSLGGQGLTGELF
v_gene: TRBV7-9; abundance: .; j_gene: TRBJ1-2; len: 11; CDR3aa: ASSPGTDYGYT
v_gene: TRBV6-1; abundance: .; j_gene: TRBJ2-1; len: 14; CDR3aa: ASSEGRVTFFNEQF
v_gene: TRBV9; abundance: once; j_gene: TRBJ1-1; len: 11; CDR3aa: ASSHHTNTEAF
v_gene: TRBV19; abundance: few; j_gene: TRBJ1-5; len: 11; CDR3aa: ASSERGDQPQH
v_gene: TRBV7-8; abundance: .; j_gene: TRBJ2-7; len: 14; CDR3aa: ASSLYVTPGPYEQY
v_gene: TRBV2; abundance: .; j_gene: TRBJ1-1; len: 11; CDR3aa: ASMTVRDTEAF
v_gene: TRBV9; abundance: .; j_gene: TRBJ2-1; len: 15; CDR3aa: ASSVVGGESSYNEQF
v_gene: TRBV4-2; abundance: .; j_gene: TRBJ1-2; len: 9; CDR3aa: ASSQADGYT
v_gene: TRBV6-5; abundance: .; j_gene: TRBJ1-4; len: 12; CDR3aa: ASRRDRFYEKLF
v_gene: TRBV6-6; abundance: .; j_gene: TRBJ1-6; len: 12; CDR3aa: ASSRDSYNSPLH
v_gene: TRBV30; abundance: .; j_gene: TRBJ2-7; len: 10; CDR3aa: AWSLAAYEQY
v_gene: TRBV5-6; abundance: .; j_gene: TRBJ1-5; len: 14; CDR3aa: ASSSLRQGGSQPQH
v_gene: TRBV4-1; abundance: .; j_gene: TRBJ2-5; len: 13; CDR3aa: ASSQERAGQETQY
v_gene: TRBV11-2; abundance: .; j_gene: TRBJ1-1; len: 11; CDR3aa: ASSLVVWPVAF
v_gene: TRBV5-6; abundance: once; j_gene: TRBJ1-5; len: 13; CDR3aa: ASSLGSLSNQPQH